Listed below are T cell receptor beta chains from one sample, sequenced in a study of CD8+ T cells in alopecia areata. The protocol was immunoSEQ multiplex PCR, while the TCRdb copy is restricted to in-frame clones and leaves out a portion. The sample lists about 88,000 clones, about 44% occurring once. The sample in question was CD8+ T cells sorted from blood, obtained at week 24, from a patient treated with tofacitinib. Receptors were obtained from a human donor with alopecia areata. Each CDR3 is given with its conserved first and last residue. The order of the fields is V gene, clone size, J gene, D gene, CDR3 DNA, CDR3 protein. The D gene is left open where the match is weak. Rows may omit the clone size; those that give it use once, few, many or a size class.

TRBV27	-	TRBJ2-3	TRBD2	TGTGCCAGCAGCCCCCTCCCGGGAGGAACTCCAGATACGCAGTATTTT	CASSPLPGGTPDTQYF
TRBV4-1	few	TRBJ2-3	TRBD2	TGCGCCAGCAGCCCCGGGACTAGGAGCACAGATACGCAGTATTTT	CASSPGTRSTDTQYF
TRBV11-2	few	TRBJ1-5	-	TGTGCCAGCAAAGCCGGGGAAGGCAATCAGCCCCAGCATTTT	CASKAGEGNQPQHF
TRBV11-2	-	TRBJ2-7	-	TGTGCCAGCAGCTTAGGGTCGGGACCGGTCCGAGAGCAGTACTTC	CASSLGSGPVREQYF
TRBV28	-	TRBJ2-2	TRBD2	TGTGCCAGCAGTTGGACTAGCTCGAACACCGGGGAGCTGTTTTTT	CASSWTSSNTGELFF
TRBV7-9	few	TRBJ2-7	TRBD1	TGTGCCAGCAGCCCGCGACAGGGTCCCGAGCAGTACTTC	CASSPRQGPEQYF
TRBV6-6	few	TRBJ2-7	-	TGTGCCACTGGACGTTACGAGCGCGAGCAGTACTTC	CATGRYEREQYF
TRBV5-1	few	TRBJ2-5	-	TGCGCCAGCAAATATGGGAAGGTGCCGACCCAGTACTTC	CASKYGKVPTQYF
TRBV9	-	TRBJ1-2	-	TGTGCCAGCAGCTCCTCGGGAGGGGAATATGGCTACACCTTC	CASSSSGGEYGYTF
TRBV23-1	-	TRBJ2-3	-	TGCGCCAGCAGTCAAGGCCCGGGACATACTAGCACAGATACGCAGTATTTT	CASSQGPGHTSTDTQYF
TRBV5-1	few	TRBJ2-7	TRBD1	TGCGCCAGCAGCTTGGGCGCAGGGGGCGCGGACCGGTACGAGCAGTACTTC	CASSLGAGGADRYEQYF
TRBV29-1	-	TRBJ1-2	TRBD1	TGCAGCGCCAGGACAGGGGGTGACTATGGCTACACCTTC	CSARTGGDYGYTF
TRBV5-6	-	TRBJ2-7	TRBD1	TGTGCCAGCAGCTCCGACAGGGCCTACGAGCAGTACTTC	CASSSDRAYEQYF
TRBV27	-	TRBJ1-5	-	TGTGCCAGCAGTTTAGCAGGAAATCAGCCCCAGCATTTT	CASSLAGNQPQHF
TRBV10-3	many	TRBJ2-6	TRBD2	TGTGCCGCGGGGGGGACCATGACGGGTAAGGCTGGGGCCAACGTCCTGACTTTC	CAAGGTMTGKAGANVLTF
TRBV6-5	once	TRBJ2-7	-	TGTGCCAGCACAGGTCCCCACGAGCAGTACTTC	CASTGPHEQYF
TRBV13	-	TRBJ2-5	-	TGTGCCAGCAGCCTCCGACTGGGAATAGAGACCCAGTACTTC	CASSLRLGIETQYF